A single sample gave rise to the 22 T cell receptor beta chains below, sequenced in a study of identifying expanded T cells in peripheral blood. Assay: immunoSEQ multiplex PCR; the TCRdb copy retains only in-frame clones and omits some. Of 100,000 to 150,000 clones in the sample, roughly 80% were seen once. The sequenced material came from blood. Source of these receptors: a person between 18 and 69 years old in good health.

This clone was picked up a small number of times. CDR3 nucleotide sequence: TGTGCCAGTAGCCGACAGAGCTCCTACGAGCAGTACTTC. Protein: CASSRQSSYEQYF. The genes are TRBV19 and TRBJ2-7, with D possibly being TRBD1 (5 bases). The V end was cut by 6 bases, the J end by 0 bases, with 9 bases between. CDR1 is LNHDA, CDR2 SQIVND, per germline (reference sequence). The CDR3 is 13 amino acids.

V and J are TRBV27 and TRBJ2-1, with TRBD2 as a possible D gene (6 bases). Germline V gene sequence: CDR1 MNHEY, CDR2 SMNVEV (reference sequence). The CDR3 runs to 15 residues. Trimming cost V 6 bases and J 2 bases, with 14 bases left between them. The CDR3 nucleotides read TGTGCCAGCAGAAGAAGCGGGCCGCCCTACAATGAGCAGTTCTTC. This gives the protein CASRRSGPPYNEQFF.

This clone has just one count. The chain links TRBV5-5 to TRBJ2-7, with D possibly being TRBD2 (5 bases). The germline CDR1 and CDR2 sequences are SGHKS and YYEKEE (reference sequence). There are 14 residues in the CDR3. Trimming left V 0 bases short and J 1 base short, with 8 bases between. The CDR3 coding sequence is TGTGCCAGCAGCTTGGATGGGAGATCCTACGAGCAGTACTTC. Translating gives CASSLDGRSYEQYF.

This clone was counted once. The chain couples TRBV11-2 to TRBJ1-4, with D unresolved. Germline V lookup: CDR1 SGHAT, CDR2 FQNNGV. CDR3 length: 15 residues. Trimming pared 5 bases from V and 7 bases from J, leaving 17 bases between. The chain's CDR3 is CASSPRAVFAEKLFF. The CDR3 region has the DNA TGTGCCAGCAGCCCGAGGGCGGTATTCGCTGAAAAACTGTTTTTT.

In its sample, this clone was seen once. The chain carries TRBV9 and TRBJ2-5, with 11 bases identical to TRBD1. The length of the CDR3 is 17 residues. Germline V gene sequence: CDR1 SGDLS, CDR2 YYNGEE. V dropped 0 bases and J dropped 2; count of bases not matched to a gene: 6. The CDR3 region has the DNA TGTGCCAGCAGCGTAGGAGGGACAGGGGGGCCTCAAGAGACCCAGTACTTC. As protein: CASSVGGTGGPQETQYF.

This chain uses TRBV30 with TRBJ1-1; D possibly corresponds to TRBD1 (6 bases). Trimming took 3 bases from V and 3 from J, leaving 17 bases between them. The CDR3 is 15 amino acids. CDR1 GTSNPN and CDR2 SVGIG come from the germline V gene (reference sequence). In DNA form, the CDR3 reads TGTGCCTGGAGCAAAACAGGGAGTGGGTACACTGAAGCTTTCTTT. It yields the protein CAWSKTGSGYTEAFF.

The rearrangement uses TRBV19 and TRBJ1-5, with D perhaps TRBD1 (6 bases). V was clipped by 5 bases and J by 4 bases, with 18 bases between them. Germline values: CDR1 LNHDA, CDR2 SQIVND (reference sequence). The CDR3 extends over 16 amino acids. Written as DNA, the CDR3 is TGTGCCAGTAGTCCGGGGGGGCACCAAATAAATCAGCCCCAGCATTTT. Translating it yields CASSPGGHQINQPQHF.

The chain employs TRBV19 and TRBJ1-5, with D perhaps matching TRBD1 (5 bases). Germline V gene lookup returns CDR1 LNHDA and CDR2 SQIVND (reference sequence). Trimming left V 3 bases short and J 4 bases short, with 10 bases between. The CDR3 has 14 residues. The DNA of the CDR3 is TGTGCCAGTAGTATCATTTCAGGGAATCAGCCCCAGCATTTT. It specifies CASSIISGNQPQHF.

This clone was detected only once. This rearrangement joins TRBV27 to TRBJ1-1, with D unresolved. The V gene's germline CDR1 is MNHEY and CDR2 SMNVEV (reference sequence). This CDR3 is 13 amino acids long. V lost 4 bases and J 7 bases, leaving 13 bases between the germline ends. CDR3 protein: CASSSPTGHEAFF. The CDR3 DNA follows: TGTGCCAGCAGTTCCCCGACCGGGCATGAAGCTTTCTTT.

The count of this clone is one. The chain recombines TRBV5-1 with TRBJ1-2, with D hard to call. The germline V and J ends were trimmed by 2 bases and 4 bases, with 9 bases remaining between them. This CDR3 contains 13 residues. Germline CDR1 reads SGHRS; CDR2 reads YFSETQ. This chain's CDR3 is CASSFQDGYGYTF. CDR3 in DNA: TGCGCCAGCAGCTTTCAGGACGGCTATGGCTACACCTTC.

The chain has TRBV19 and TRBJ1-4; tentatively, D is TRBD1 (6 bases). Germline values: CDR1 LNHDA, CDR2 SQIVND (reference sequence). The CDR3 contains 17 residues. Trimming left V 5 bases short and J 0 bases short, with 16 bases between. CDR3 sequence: CASSLRGPLATNEKLFF. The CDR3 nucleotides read TGTGCCAGTAGTCTACGGGGGCCCTTAGCAACTAATGAAAAACTGTTTTTT.

The CDR3 region is CASSQDHNSYNEQFF. CDR3 nucleotide sequence: TGTGCCAGCAGTCAGGACCATAACTCCTACAATGAGCAGTTCTTC. The chain combines TRBV6-6 with TRBJ2-1; D call uncertain. Germline CDR1 MNHNY, CDR2 SVGAGI (reference sequence). With 5 bases removed from V and 0 bases from J, the gap between germline ends came to 11 bases. The CDR3 contains 15 residues.

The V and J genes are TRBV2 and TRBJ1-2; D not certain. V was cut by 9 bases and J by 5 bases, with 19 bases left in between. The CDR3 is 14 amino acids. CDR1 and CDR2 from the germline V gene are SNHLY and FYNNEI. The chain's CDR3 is CAREKAQWVYGYTF. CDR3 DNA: TGTGCCAGAGAGAAGGCTCAATGGGTATATGGCTACACCTTC.

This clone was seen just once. The CDR3 protein is CASSYMTGAGNTIYF. Here the CDR3 DNA reads TGTGCCAGCAGTTACATGACAGGTGCTGGAAACACCATATATTTT. The chain is built from TRBV6-5 and TRBJ1-3, with D possibly TRBD1 on 6 matching bases. The CDR3 consists of 15 residues. The germline V and J ends were trimmed by 2 bases and 2 bases, with 10 bases remaining between them. The germline V gene encodes CDR1 MNHEY and CDR2 SVGAGI.

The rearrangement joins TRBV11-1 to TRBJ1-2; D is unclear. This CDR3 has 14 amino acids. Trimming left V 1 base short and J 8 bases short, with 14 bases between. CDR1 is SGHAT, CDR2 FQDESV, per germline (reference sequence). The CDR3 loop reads CASSLDKAYGGYTF. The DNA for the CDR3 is TGTGCCAGCAGCTTAGACAAGGCCTACGGGGGCTACACCTTC. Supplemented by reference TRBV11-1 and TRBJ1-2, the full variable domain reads EAEVAQSPRYKITEKSQAVAFWCDPISGHATLYWYRQILGQGPELLVQFQDESVVDDSQLPKDRFSAERLKGVDSTLKIQPAELGDSAMYLCASSLDKAYGGYTFGSGTRLTVV.

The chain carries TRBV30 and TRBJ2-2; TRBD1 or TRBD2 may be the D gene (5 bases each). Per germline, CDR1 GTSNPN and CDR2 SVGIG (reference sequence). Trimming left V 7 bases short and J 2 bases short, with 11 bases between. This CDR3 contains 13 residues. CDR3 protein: CAFRDPNTGELFF. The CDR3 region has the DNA TGTGCCTTCCGGGACCCCAACACCGGGGAGCTGTTTTTT.

CDR3 in DNA: TGTGCCAGCAGCTTGGTGGGACAGGGGGCAAACACTGAAGCTTTCTTT. This encodes CASSLVGQGANTEAFF. The rearrangement uses TRBV5-8 and TRBJ1-1, with TRBD1 matching 12 bases. Germline CDR1 reads SGHTS; CDR2 reads YDEGEE. This CDR3 is 16 amino acids long. Unmatched junction bases numbered 2, after V lost 0 bases and J lost 2 bases.

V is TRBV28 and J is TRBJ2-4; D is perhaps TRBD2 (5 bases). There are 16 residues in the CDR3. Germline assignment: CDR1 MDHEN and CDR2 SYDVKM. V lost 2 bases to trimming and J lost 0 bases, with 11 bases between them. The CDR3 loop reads CASSLNGKLAKNIQYF. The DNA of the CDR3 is TGTGCCAGCAGTTTAAACGGGAAACTAGCCAAAAACATTCAGTACTTC.

DNA for the CDR3: TGCGCCAGCAGCCAAGCTGTTACAGGCTCTGGAAACACCATATATTTT. Its translation is CASSQAVTGSGNTIYF. V gene TRBV4-1 combines with J gene TRBJ1-3; D might be TRBD1 (5 bases). This CDR3 has 16 amino acids. In germline, CDR1 is MGHRA, CDR2 YSYEKL. V was cut by 1 base and J by 0 bases, with 10 bases left in between.

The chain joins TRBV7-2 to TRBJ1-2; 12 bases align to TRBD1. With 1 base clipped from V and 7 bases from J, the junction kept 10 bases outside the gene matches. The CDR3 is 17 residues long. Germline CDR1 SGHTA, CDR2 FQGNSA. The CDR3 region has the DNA TGTGCCAGCAGCTTAGAGGGGGGACAGGGGGCCGGGGCTGGCTACACCTTC. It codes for CASSLEGGQGAGAGYTF.

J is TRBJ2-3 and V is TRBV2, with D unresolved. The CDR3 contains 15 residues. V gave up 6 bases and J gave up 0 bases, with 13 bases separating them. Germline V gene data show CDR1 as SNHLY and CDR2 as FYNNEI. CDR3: CASRDPAASTDTQYF. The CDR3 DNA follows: TGTGCCAGCAGGGATCCAGCCGCTAGCACAGATACGCAGTATTTT.

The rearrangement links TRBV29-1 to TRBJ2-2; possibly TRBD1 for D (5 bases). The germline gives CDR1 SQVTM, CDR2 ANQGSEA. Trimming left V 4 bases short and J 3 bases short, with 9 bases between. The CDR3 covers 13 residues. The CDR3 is CSVGGRYTGELFF. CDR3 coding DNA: TGCAGCGTTGGGGGCCGCTACACCGGGGAGCTGTTTTTT.